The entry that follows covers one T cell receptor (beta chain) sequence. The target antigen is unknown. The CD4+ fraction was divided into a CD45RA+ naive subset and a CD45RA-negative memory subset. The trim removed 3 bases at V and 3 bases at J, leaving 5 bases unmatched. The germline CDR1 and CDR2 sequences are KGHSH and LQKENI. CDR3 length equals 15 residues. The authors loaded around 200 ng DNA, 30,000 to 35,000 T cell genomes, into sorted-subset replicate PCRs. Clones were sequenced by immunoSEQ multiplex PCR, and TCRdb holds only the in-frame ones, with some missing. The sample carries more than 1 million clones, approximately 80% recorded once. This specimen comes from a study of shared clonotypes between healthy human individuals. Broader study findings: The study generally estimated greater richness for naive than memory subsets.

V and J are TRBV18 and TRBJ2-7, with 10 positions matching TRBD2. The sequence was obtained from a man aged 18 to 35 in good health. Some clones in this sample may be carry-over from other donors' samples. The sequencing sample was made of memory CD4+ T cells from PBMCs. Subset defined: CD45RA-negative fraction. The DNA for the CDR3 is TGTGCCAGCTCACCTTCTAGCGGGAGAAGCTACGAGCAGTACTTC. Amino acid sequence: CASSPSSGRSYEQYF.